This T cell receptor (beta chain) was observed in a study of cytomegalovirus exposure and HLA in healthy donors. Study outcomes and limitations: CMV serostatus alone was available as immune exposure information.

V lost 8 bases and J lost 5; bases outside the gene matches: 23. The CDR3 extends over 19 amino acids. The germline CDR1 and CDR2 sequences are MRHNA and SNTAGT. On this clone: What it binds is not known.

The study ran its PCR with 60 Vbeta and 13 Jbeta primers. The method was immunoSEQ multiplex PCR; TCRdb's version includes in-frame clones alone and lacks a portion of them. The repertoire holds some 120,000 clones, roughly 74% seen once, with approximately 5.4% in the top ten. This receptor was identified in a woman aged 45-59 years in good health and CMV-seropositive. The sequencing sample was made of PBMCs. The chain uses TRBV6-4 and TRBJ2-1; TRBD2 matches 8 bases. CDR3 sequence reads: CASRTPPPGGRTRDNEQFF. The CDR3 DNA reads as TGTGCCAGCCGGACCCCTCCCCCGGGGGGGAGAACCAGAGACAATGAGCAGTTCTTC.